The 16 T cell receptor beta chains below were found in one sample sequenced in a study of cytomegalovirus exposure and HLA in healthy donors (dated by TCRdb to 2015 to 2018). Receptor amplification or capture employed the immunoSEQ multiplex PCR assay. The multiplex PCR relied on a mix of 60 forward primers for TCR Vbeta segments and 13 reverse primers for TCR Jbeta segments. TCRdb took this table from immuneACCESS and kept in-frame rearrangements with V and J called. Such tables lack part of the clones; where checked against another copy, unresolved V genes explain under half of the gap, and the rest is unexplained. For this sample there are under 130,000 clones; roughly 15% appear just once. The ten largest make up 0.83% of the sample. What was sequenced was PBMCs. The receptors stem from a female donor in good health and CMV-seronegative.

The chain uses TRBV28 and TRBJ2-5; a possible D gene is TRBD1 (5 bases). The V gene lost 3 bases and the J gene lost 4 bases, with 9 bases spanning the gap. This CDR3 comprises 13 residues. Germline CDR1 MDHEN, CDR2 SYDVKM. This CDR3 is CASSLGRVETQYF. The CDR3 region has the DNA TGTGCCAGCAGTTTGGGCAGGGTAGAGACCCAGTACTTC.

V gene TRBV19 combines with J gene TRBJ2-7; 11 bases agree with TRBD2. V was clipped by 6 bases and J by 4 bases; unmatched bases: 8. The V gene's germline CDR1 is LNHDA and CDR2 SQIVND (reference sequence). The CDR3 spans 15 residues. The CDR3 DNA is TGTGCCAGTAGAGAGGTAGCGGGAGGGCATTACGAGCAGTACTTC. Translated, it gives CASREVAGGHYEQYF.

This clone has a handful of counts. The chain uses TRBV2 and TRBJ1-5, with TRBD1 matching 7 bases. The CDR3 has 15 residues. The trim removed 6 bases at V and 0 bases at J, leaving 5 bases unmatched. The germline CDR1 and CDR2 sequences are SNHLY and FYNNEI. The CDR3 is CASRDRDSSNQPQHF. CDR3 coding DNA: TGTGCCAGCAGAGACCGGGACAGTAGCAATCAGCCCCAGCATTTT.

In its sample, this clone was seen a few times. The J gene is TRBJ1-1, the V gene TRBV30; D may be TRBD1 (5 bases). Germline assignment: CDR1 GTSNPN and CDR2 SVGIG (reference sequence). The CDR3 extends over 13 amino acids. With 8 bases removed from V and 1 base from J, the gap between germline ends came to 14 bases. The CDR3 region has the DNA TGTGCCCAGAGGCGGGGACCGAACACTGAAGCTTTCTTT. Its translation: CAQRRGPNTEAFF.

This sequence joins TRBV6-5 and TRBJ2-3, with a tentative D call TRBD2 (5 bases). Germline lookup yields CDR1 MNHEY and CDR2 SVGAGI. The CDR3 is 13 amino acids. Trimming left V 6 bases short and J 4 bases short, with 11 bases between. The CDR3 DNA follows: TGTGCCAGCAGGCCCCGGGGATCAGATACGCAGTATTTT. Residues: CASRPRGSDTQYF.

The chain links TRBV6-6 to TRBJ2-3; the D is unclear. V was cut by 6 bases and J by 2 bases, with 3 bases left in between. This CDR3 spans 11 amino acids. Germline assignment: CDR1 MNHNY and CDR2 SVGAGI (reference sequence). CDR3 in amino acids: CASSSTDTQYF. CDR3 nucleotides: TGTGCCAGCAGCTCCACAGATACGCAGTATTTT.

The genes are TRBV27 and TRBJ1-2, with 7 bases lining up with TRBD1. Unmatched junction bases numbered 14, after V lost 6 bases and J lost 4 bases. Germline V gene lookup returns CDR1 MNHEY and CDR2 SMNVEV (reference sequence). There are 16 residues in the CDR3. CDR3 nucleotides: TGTGCCAGCAGATTTGAGAGGGGGACAGAGCTCTATGGCTACACCTTC. It translates to CASRFERGTELYGYTF.

The V and J genes are TRBV9 and TRBJ2-2; the match to TRBD2 covers 10 bases. The germline V gene has CDR1 SGDLS and CDR2 YYNGEE. This CDR3 has 16 residues. Germline trimming cut 3 bases from V and 4 bases from J; bases unmatched to any gene: 6. The CDR3 DNA reads as TGTGCCAGCAGCGAGCTCCAGCGGGGGGGCACCGGGGAGCTGTTTTTT. Translated, it gives CASSELQRGGTGELFF.

This clone was observed a handful of times. The J gene is TRBJ2-5, the V gene TRBV7-9, with TRBD2 identical over 9 bases. J gave up 4 bases and V 6 bases, and 9 bases lay outside the gene matches. Looked up from germline, CDR1 is SEHNR and CDR2 is FQNEAQ (reference sequence). The CDR3 is 15 amino acids. This CDR3 is CASRPGLAGLETQYF. The CDR3 DNA sequence: TGTGCCAGCAGGCCGGGACTAGCCGGTTTAGAGACCCAGTACTTC.

This clone was observed a few times. The chain is built from TRBV25-1 and TRBJ2-5; 9 bases line up with TRBD2. Per the germline V gene, CDR1 is MGHDK and CDR2 is SYGVNS. This CDR3 spans 15 amino acids. Trimming removed 3 bases from V and 1 base from J; junction bases left unmatched: 3. CDR3 sequence (DNA): TGTGCCAGCAGTGAGCGCGGGGGGGCCCAAGAGACCCAGTACTTC. Its protein is CASSERGGAQETQYF.

V usage is TRBV13 and J usage is TRBJ1-1; D unresolved. V lost 6 bases to trimming and J lost 3 bases, with 20 bases between them. CDR3 length: 16 residues. Germline V gene lookup returns CDR1 PRHDT and CDR2 FYEKMQ (reference sequence). Here the CDR3 reads CASRERVRTDYTEAFF. CDR3 nucleotide sequence: TGTGCCAGCAGAGAGCGCGTAAGGACGGACTACACTGAAGCTTTCTTT. Drawing the rest from reference TRBV13 and TRBJ1-1, the complete variable domain is AAGVIQSPRHLIKEKRETATLKCYPIPRHDTVYWYQQGPGQDPQFLISFYEKMQSDKGSIPDRFSAQQFSDYHSELNMSSLELGDSALYFCASRERVRTDYTEAFFGQGTRLTVV.

In this sample, this clone turned up a few times. The rearrangement uses TRBV5-1 and TRBJ2-1; D might be TRBD2 (6 bases). CDR1 is SGHRS, CDR2 YFSETQ, per germline. The CDR3 has 15 residues. The V end lost 0 bases, the J end lost 6 bases, and 13 bases lay between the germline ends. DNA of the CDR3: TGCGCCAGCAGCTTGGCCGGACGGACTATCAATGAGCAGTTCTTC. This sequence encodes CASSLAGRTINEQFF.

This chain links TRBV30 with TRBJ1-5; 7 bases are a match to TRBD1. Germline-derived CDR1 and CDR2 are GTSNPN and SVGIG (reference sequence). The J segment lost 3 bases and the V segment lost 5 bases, leaving 4 bases of the junction unmatched. The CDR3 extends over 13 amino acids. The CDR3 reads CAWSTGDNQPQHF. The CDR3 bases are TGTGCCTGGTCTACAGGGGACAATCAGCCCCAGCATTTT.

The gene calls are TRBV10-3 and TRBJ1-2; the D gene is possibly TRBD1 (5 bases). This CDR3 comprises 14 residues. The germline V gene encodes CDR1 ENHRY and CDR2 SYGVKD. V was cut by 10 bases and J by 0 bases, with 15 bases left in between. The chain's CDR3 is CATGPDNSNYGYTF. CDR3 nucleotides: TGTGCCACTGGCCCGGACAATTCTAACTATGGCTACACCTTC.

This clone appeared a few times. The genes are TRBV6-4 and TRBJ2-7, with 9 bases lining up with TRBD1. Looked up from germline, CDR1 is MRHNA and CDR2 is SNTAGT. There are 15 residues in the CDR3. The V gene end was trimmed by 7 bases and the J gene end by 3 bases; junction bases not matched to a gene: 10. The CDR3 DNA sequence: TGTGCCAGCAAGGACAGGGGAACTAACTACTACGAGCAGTACTTC. Protein: CASKDRGTNYYEQYF.

This clone was counted between two and nine times. The gene calls are TRBV10-3 and TRBJ2-1; TRBD2 agrees at 11 bases. The CDR3 is 16 amino acids. Germline trimming cut 2 bases from V and 9 bases from J; bases unmatched to any gene: 9. The germline CDR1 and CDR2 sequences are ENHRY and SYGVKD. The CDR3: CAISEAGLAASGEQFF. The DNA for the CDR3 is TGTGCCATCAGTGAGGCGGGACTAGCGGCATCGGGTGAGCAGTTCTTC.